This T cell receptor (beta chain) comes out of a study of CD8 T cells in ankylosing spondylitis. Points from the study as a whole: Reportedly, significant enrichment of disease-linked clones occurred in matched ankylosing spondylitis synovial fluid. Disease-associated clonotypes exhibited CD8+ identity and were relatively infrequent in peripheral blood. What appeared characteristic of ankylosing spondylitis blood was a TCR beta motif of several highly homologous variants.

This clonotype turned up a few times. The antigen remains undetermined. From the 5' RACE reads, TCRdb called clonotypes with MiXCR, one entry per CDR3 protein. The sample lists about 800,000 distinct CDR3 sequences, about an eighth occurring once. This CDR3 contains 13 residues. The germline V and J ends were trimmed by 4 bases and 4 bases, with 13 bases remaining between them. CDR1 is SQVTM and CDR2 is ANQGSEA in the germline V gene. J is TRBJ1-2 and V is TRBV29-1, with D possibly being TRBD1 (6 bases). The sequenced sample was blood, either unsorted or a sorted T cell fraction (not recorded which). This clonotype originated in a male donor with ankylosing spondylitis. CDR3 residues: CSVVGGQGYGYTF. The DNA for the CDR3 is TGCAGCGTTGTCGGGGGGCAGGGCTATGGCTACACCTTC.